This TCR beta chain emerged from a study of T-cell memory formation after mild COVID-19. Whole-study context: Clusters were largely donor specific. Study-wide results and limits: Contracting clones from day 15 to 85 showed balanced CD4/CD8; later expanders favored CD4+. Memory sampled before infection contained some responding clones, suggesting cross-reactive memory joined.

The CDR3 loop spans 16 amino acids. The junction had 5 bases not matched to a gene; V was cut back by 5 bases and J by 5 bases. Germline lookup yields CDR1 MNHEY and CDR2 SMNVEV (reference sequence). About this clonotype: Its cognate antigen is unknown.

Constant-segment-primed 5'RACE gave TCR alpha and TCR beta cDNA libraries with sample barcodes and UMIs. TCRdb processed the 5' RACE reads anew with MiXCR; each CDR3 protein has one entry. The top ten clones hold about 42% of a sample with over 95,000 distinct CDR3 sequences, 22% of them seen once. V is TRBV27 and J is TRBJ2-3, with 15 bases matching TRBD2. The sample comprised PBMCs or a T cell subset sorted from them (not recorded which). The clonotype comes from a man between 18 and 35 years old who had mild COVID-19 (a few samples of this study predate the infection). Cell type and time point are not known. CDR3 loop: CASSGLAGGLGDTQYF. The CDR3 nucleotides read TGTGCCAGCAGTGGACTAGCGGGGGGGCTAGGAGATACGCAGTATTTT.